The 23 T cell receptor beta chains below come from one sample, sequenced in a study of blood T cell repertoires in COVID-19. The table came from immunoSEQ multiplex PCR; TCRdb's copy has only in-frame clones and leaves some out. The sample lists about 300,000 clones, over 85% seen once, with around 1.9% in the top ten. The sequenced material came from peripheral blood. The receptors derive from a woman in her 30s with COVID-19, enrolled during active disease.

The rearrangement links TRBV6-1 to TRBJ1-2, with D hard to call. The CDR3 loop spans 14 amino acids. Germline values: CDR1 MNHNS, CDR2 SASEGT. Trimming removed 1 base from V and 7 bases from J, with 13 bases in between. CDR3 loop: CASSEGWAIGGYTF. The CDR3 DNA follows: TGTGCCAGCAGTGAAGGATGGGCAATAGGTGGCTACACCTTC.

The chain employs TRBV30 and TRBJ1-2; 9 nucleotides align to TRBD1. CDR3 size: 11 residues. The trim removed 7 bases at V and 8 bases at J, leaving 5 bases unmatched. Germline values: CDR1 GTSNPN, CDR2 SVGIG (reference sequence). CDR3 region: CASDRGGGYTF. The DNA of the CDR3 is TGTGCCTCGGACAGGGGAGGGGGCTACACCTTC.

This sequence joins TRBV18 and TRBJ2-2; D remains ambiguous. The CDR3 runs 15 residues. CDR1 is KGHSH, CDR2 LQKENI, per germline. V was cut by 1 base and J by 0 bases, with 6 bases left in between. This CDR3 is CASSPRLSNTGELFF. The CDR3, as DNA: TGTGCCAGCTCACCACGACTCTCGAACACCGGGGAGCTGTTTTTT.

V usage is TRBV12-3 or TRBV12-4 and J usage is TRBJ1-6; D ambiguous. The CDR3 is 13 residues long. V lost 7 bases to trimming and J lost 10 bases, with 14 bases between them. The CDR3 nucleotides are TGTGCCAGCACCCCTACCGGGGAGTCACCCCTCCACTTT. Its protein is CASTPTGESPLHF.

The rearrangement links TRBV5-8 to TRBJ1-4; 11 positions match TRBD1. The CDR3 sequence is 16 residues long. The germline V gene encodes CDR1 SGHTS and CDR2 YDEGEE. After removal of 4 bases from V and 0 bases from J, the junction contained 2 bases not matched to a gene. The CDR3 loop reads CASSKGQGATNEKLFF. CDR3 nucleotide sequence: TGTGCCAGCAGCAAGGGACAGGGGGCAACTAATGAAAAACTGTTTTTT.

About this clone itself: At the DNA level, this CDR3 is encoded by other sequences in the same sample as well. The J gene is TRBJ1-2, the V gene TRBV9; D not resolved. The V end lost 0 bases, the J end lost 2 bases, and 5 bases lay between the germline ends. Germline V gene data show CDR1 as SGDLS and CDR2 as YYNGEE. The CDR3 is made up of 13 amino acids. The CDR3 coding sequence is TGTGCCAGCAGCGTAGATTCGAACTATGGCTACACCTTC. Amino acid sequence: CASSVDSNYGYTF. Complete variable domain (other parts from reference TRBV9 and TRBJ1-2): DSGVTQTPKHLITATGQRVTLRCSPRSGDLSVYWYQQSLDQGLQFLIQYYNGEERAKGNILERFSAQQFPDLHSELNLSSLELGDSALYFCASSVDSNYGYTFGSGTRLTVV.

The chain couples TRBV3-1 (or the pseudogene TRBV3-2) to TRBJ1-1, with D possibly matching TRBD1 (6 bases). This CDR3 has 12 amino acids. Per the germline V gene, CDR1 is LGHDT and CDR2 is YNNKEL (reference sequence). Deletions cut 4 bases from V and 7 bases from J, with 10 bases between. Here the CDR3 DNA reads TGTGCCAGCAGCCCCCAGGGGATTGAAGCTTTCTTT. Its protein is CASSPQGIEAFF.

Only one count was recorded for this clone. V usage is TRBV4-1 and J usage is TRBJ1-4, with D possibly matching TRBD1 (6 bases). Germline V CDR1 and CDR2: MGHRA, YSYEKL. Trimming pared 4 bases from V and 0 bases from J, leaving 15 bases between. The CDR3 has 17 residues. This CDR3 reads CASSPGAGVATNEKLFF. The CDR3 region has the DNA TGCGCCAGCAGCCCTGGGGCAGGGGTTGCAACTAATGAAAAACTGTTTTTT.

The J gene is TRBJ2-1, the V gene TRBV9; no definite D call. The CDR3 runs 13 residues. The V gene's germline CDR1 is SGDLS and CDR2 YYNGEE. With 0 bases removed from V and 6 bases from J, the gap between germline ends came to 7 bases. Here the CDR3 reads CASSVGPGNEQFF. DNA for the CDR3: TGTGCCAGCAGCGTAGGCCCAGGCAATGAGCAGTTCTTC.

In DNA, the CDR3 is TGCGCCAGCAGCCAAGGTGAGGGAGTGAACACTGAAGCTTTCTTT. Amino acid sequence: CASSQGEGVNTEAFF. The chain uses TRBV4-1 and TRBJ1-1; D is unclear. Trimming shortened V by 1 base and J by 0 bases, and 9 bases separated the two germline ends. This CDR3 is 15 amino acids long. The germline V gene has CDR1 MGHRA and CDR2 YSYEKL.

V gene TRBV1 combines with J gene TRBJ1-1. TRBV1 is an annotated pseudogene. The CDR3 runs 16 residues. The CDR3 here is CTSSQDEATLNTEAFF. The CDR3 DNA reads TGCACCAGCAGCCAAGATGAGGCTACTCTGAACACTGAAGCTTTCTTT.

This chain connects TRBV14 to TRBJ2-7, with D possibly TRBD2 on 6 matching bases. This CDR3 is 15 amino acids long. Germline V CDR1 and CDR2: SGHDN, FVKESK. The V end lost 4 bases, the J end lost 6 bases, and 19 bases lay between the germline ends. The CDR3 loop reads CASSPKGGRFREQYV. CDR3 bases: TGTGCCAGCAGCCCCAAGGGAGGCAGGTTCCGCGAGCAGTACGTC.

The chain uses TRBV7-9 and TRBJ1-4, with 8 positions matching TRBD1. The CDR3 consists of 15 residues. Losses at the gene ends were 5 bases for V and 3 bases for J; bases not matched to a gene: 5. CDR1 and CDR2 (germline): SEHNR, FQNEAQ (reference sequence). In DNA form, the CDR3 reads TGTGCCAGCAGCGAACAGGGGGGACCTAATGAAAAACTGTTTTTT. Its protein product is CASSEQGGPNEKLFF.

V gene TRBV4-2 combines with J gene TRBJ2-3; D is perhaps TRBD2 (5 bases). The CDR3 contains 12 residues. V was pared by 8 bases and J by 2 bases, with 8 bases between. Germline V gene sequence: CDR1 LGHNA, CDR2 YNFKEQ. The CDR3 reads CASQADTDTQYF. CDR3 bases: TGTGCCAGCCAAGCGGACACAGATACGCAGTATTTT.

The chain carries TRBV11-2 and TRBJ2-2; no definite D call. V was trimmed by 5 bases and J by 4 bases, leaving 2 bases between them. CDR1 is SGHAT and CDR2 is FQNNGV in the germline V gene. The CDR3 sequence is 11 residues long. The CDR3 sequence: CASSLTGELFF. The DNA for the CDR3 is TGTGCCAGCAGCCTCACCGGGGAGCTGTTTTTT.

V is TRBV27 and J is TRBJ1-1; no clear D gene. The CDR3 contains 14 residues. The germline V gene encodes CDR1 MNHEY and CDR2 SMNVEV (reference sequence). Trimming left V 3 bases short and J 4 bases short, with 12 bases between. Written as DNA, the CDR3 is TGTGCCAGCAGTTTCGACCCGGGTGGCACTGAAGCTTTCTTT. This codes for CASSFDPGGTEAFF.

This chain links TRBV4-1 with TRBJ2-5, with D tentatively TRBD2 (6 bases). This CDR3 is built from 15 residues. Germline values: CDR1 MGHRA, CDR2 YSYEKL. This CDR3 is CTALPGRPYGETQYF. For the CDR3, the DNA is TGCACCGCGCTCCCTGGGAGGCCGTATGGAGAGACCCAGTACTTC.

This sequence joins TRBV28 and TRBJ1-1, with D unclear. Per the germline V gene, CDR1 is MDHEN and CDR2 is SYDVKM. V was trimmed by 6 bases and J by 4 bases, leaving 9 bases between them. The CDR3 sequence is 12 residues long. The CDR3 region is CASRSLPTEAFF. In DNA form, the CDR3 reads TGTGCCAGCAGGAGTTTGCCCACTGAAGCTTTCTTT.

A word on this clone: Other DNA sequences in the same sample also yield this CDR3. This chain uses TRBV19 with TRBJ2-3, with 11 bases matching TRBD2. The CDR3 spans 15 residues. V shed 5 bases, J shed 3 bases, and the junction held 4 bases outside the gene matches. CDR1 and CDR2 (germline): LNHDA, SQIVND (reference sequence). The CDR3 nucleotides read TGTGCCAGTAGTTTATTAGCGGGGGGGACAGATACGCAGTATTTT. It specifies CASSLLAGGTDTQYF.

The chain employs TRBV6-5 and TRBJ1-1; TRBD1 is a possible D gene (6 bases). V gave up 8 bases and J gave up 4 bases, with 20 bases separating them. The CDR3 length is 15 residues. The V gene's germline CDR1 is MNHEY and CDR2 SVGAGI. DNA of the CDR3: TGTGCCAGCGGGGGGGCCACGACGGGTCGCACTGAAGCTTTCTTT. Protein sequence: CASGGATTGRTEAFF.

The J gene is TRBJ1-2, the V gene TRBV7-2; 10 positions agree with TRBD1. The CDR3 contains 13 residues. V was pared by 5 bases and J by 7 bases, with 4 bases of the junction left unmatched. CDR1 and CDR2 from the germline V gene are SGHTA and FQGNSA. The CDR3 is CASSTDRGLGYTF. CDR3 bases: TGTGCCAGCAGCACTGACAGGGGGCTTGGCTACACCTTC.

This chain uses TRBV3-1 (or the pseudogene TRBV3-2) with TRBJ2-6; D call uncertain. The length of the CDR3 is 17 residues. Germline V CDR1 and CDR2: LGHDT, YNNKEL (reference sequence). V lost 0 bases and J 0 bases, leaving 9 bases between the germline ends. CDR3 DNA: TGTGCCAGCAGCCAAGAGATGAGCTTCTCTGGGGCCAACGTCCTGACTTTC. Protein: CASSQEMSFSGANVLTF.

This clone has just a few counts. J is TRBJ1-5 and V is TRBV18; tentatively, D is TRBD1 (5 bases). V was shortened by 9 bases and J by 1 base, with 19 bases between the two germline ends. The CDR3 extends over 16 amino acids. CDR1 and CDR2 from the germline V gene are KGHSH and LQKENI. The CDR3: CARFFWGRASNQPQHF. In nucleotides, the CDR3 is TGTGCCAGATTCTTCTGGGGCAGGGCGAGCAATCAGCCCCAGCATTTT.